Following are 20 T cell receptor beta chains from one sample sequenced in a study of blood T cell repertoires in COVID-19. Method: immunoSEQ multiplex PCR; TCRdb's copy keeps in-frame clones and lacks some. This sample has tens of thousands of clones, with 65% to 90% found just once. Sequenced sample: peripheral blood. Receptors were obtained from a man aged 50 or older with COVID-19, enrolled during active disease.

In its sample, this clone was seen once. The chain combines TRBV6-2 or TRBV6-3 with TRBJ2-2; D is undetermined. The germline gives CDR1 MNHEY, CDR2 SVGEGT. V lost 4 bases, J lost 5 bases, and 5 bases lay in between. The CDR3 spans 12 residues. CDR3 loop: CASSLATGELFF. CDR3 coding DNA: TGTGCCAGCAGTTTGGCTACCGGGGAGCTGTTTTTT.

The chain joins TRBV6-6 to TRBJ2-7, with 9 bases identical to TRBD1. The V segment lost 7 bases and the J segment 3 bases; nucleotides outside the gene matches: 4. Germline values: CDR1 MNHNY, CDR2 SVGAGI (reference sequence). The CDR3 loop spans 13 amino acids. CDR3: CASKGTGYYEQYF. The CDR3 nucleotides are TGTGCCAGCAAAGGGACAGGGTACTACGAGCAGTACTTC.

The CDR3 DNA sequence: TGTGCCAGCAGCTTATCCACCTCAGGGACCCAGTACTTC. It translates to CASSLSTSGTQYF. The chain has TRBV11-3 and TRBJ2-5; D gene unclear. The germline V and J ends were trimmed by 2 bases and 7 bases, with 11 bases remaining between them. The CDR3 runs to 13 residues. Per the germline V gene, CDR1 is SGHNT and CDR2 is YENEEA. The whole variable domain, remainder taken from reference TRBV11-3 and TRBJ2-5, is EAGVVQSPRYKIIEKKQPVAFWCNPISGHNTLYWYLQNLGQGPELLIRYENEEAVDDSQLPKDRFSAERLKGVDSTLKIQPAELGDSAVYLCASSLSTSGTQYFGPGTRLLVL.

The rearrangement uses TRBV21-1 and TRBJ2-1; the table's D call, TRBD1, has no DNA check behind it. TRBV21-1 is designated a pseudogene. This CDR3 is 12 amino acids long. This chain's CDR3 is CASSFHTYEQFF. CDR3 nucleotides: TGTGCCAGCAGCTTTCACACGTATGAGCAGTTCTTC.

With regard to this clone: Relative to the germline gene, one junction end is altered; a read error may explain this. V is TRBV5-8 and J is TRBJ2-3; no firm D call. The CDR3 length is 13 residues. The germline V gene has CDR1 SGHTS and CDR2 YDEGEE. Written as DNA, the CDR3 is TGTGCCAGCACCTTGGAACTGTGGGATACGCAGTATTTT. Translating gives CASTLELWDTQYF.

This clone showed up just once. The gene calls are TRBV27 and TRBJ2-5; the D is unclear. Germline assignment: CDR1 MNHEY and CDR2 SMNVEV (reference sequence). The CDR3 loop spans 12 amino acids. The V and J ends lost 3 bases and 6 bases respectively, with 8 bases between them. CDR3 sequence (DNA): TGTGCCAGCAGTTTTAACAGACAGACCCAGTACTTC. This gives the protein CASSFNRQTQYF.

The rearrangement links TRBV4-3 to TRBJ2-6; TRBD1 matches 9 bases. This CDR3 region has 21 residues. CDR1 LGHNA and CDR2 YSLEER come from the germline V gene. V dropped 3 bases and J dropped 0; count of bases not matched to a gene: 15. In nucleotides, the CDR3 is TGCGCCAGCAGCCAGGGGGGCAGGTGGGACAGGGCTTTCTCTGGGGCCAACGTCCTGACTTTC. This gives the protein CASSQGGRWDRAFSGANVLTF.

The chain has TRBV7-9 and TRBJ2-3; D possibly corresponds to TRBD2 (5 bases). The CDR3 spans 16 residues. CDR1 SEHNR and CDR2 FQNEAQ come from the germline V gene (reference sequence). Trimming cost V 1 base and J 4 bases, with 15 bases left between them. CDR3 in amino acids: CASSLVGSGSADTQYF. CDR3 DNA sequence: TGTGCCAGCAGCTTAGTAGGAAGTGGGAGCGCAGATACGCAGTATTTT.

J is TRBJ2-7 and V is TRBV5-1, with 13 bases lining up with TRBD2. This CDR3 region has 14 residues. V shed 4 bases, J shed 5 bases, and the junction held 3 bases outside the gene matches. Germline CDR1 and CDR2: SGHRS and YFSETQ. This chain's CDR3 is CASSTGLAGDEQYF. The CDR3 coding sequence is TGCGCCAGCAGCACCGGACTAGCGGGAGACGAGCAGTACTTC.

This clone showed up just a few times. The CDR3 loop reads CARRSHRGDQPQHF. In DNA, the CDR3 is TGTGCCCGCCGATCCCACAGGGGAGATCAGCCCCAGCATTTT. The chain uses TRBV30 and TRBJ1-5; the match to TRBD1 covers 7 bases. The CDR3 has 14 amino acids. Germline-derived CDR1 and CDR2 are GTSNPN and SVGIG (reference sequence). Trimming cost V 8 bases and J 5 bases; bases outside gene matches: 12. The full variable domain, completed using reference TRBV30 and TRBJ1-5, is SQTIHQWPATLVQPVGSPLSLECTVEGTSNPNLYWYRQAAGRGLQLLFYSVGIGQISSEVPQNLSASRPQDRQFILSSKKLLLSDSGFYLCARRSHRGDQPQHFGDGTRLSIL.

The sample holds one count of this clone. Here the CDR3 DNA reads TGTGCCAGTGGGTTCCCGGGTAGCAATCAGCCCCAGCATTTT. Amino acids: CASGFPGSNQPQHF. The chain couples TRBV19 to TRBJ1-5, with D uncertain. V lost 8 bases, J lost 0 bases, and 11 bases lay in between. This CDR3 has 14 amino acids. Germline CDR1 reads LNHDA; CDR2 reads SQIVND (reference sequence).

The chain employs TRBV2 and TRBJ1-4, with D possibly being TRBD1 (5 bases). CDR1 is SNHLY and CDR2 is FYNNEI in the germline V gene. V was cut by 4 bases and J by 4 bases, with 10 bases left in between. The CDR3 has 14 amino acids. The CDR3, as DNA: TGTGCCAGCAGTGTTGGACACAGTAATGAAAAACTGTTTTTT. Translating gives CASSVGHSNEKLFF.

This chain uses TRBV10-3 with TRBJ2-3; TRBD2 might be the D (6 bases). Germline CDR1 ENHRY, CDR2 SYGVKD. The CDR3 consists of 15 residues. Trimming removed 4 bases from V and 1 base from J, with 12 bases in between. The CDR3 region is CAISGASEGTDTQYF. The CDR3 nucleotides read TGTGCCATCAGTGGGGCTAGCGAGGGCACAGATACGCAGTATTTT.

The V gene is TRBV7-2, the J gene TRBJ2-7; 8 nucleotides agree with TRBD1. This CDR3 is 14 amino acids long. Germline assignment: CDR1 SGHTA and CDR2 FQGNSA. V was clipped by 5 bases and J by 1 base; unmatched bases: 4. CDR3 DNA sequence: TGTGCCAGCAGCCCCGGGACAGGTTCCTACGAGCAGTACTTC. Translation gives CASSPGTGSYEQYF.

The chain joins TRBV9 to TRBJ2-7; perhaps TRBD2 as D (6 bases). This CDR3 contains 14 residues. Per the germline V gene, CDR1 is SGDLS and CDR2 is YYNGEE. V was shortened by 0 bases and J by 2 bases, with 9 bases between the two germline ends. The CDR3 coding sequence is TGTGCCAGCAGCGTAGGTCGCGGGACCTACGAGCAGTACTTC. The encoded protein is CASSVGRGTYEQYF.

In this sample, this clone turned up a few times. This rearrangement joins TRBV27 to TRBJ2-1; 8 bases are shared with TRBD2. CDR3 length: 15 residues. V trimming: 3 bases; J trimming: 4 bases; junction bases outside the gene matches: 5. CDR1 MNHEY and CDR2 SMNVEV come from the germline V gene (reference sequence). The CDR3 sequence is CASSFERGIYNEQFF. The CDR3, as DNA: TGTGCCAGCAGTTTCGAGCGGGGGATTTACAATGAGCAGTTCTTC.

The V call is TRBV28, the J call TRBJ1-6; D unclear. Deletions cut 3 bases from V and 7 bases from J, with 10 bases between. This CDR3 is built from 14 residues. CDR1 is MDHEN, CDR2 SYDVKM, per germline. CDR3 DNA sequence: TGTGCCAGCAGTTTGGAGGGTTTGAATTCACCCCTCCACTTT. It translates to CASSLEGLNSPLHF.

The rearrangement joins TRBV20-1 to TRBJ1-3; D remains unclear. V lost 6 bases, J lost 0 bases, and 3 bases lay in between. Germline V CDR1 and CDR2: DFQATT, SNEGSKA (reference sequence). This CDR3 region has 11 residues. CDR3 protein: CSALSGNTIYF. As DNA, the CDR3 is TGCAGTGCCCTCTCTGGAAACACCATATATTTT.

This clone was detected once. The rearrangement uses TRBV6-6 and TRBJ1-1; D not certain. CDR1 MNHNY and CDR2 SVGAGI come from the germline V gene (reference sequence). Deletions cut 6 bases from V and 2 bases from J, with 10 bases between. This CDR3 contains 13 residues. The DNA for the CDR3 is TGTGCCAGCAGCCTAGATCACAACACTGAAGCTTTCTTT. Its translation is CASSLDHNTEAFF.

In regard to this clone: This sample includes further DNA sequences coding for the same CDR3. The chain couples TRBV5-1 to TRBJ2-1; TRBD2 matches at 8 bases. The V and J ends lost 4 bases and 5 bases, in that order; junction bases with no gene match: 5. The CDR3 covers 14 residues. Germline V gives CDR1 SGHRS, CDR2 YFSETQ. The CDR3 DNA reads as TGCGCCAGCAGCGGAGGACTAGCAGACAATGAGCAGTTCTTC. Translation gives CASSGGLADNEQFF.